These 32 T cell receptor beta chains share one sample of origin, sequenced in a study of T cells in Graves' hyperthyroidism and ophthalmopathy. Researchers took RNA transcripts and amplified the TCR beta CDR3 regions from them. With the HTBI primer set, the TCR CDR3 went through a first round of RT-PCR. TCRdb called the multiplex PCR reads again in MiXCR, with one record for every CDR3 protein. This table has hundreds of thousands of distinct CDR3 sequences, about a sixth appearing once. The material sequenced was blood. The source of these receptors is a woman between 18 and 30 years old with Graves' hyperthyroidism.

This clonotype was seen ten or more times. The chain links TRBV7-2 to TRBJ2-3; D remains ambiguous. The CDR3 is made up of 13 amino acids. Germline assignment: CDR1 SGHTA and CDR2 FQGNSA. V was pared by 6 bases and J by 4 bases, with 11 bases between. The CDR3 nucleotides are TGTGCCAGCAGACCTTCTAGGGCAGATACGCAGTATTTT. Protein sequence: CASRPSRADTQYF.

This chain connects TRBV29-1 to TRBJ2-3; TRBD2 matches at 14 bases. The ends lost 6 bases at V and 4 bases at J; junction bases unmatched: 6. From germline, CDR1 is SQVTM and CDR2 ANQGSEA. The CDR3 loop spans 15 amino acids. The CDR3, as DNA: TGCAGCGTGCCGGGACTAGCGGGAGAAGCAGATACGCAGTATTTT. Amino acids: CSVPGLAGEADTQYF.

This clonotype was seen many times. V gene TRBV6-2 or TRBV6-3 combines with J gene TRBJ2-7; the D is unclear. V gave up 5 bases and J gave up 7 bases, with 12 bases separating them. CDR1 and CDR2 from the germline V gene are MNHEY and SVGEGT. The CDR3 is made up of 12 amino acids. The CDR3, as DNA: TGTGCCAGCAGTAAATTCCTACGAGAGCAGTACTTC. Translation: CASSKFLREQYF.

This clonotype was recorded at least ten times. The J gene is TRBJ2-7, the V gene TRBV6-1; 8 nucleotides line up with TRBD1. The J segment lost 0 bases and the V segment lost 4 bases, leaving 8 bases of the junction unmatched. The germline gives CDR1 MNHNS, CDR2 SASEGT. The CDR3 runs 16 residues. Here the CDR3 reads CASSVVPGQASYEQYF. Here the CDR3 DNA reads TGTGCCAGCAGTGTAGTTCCGGGACAGGCCTCCTACGAGCAGTACTTC.

This clonotype has a count of ten or more. The V call is TRBV3-1, the J call TRBJ2-7, with no clear D. The length of the CDR3 is 16 residues. The V gene lost 4 bases and the J gene lost 5 bases, with 21 bases spanning the gap. The germline V gene has CDR1 LGHDT and CDR2 YNNKEL (reference sequence). The CDR3 loop reads CASSLRTAPGSDEQYF. CDR3 DNA: TGTGCCAGCAGCCTTAGGACCGCGCCAGGAAGCGACGAGCAGTACTTC.

This clonotype was seen repeatedly, ten times or more. This rearrangement joins TRBV29-1 to TRBJ2-1; D remains unclear. There are 14 residues in the CDR3. The germline CDR1 and CDR2 sequences are SQVTM and ANQGSEA. Trimming removed 5 bases from V and 5 bases from J, with 16 bases in between. The CDR3: CSVIALGWDNEQFF. The CDR3 DNA follows: TGCAGCGTTATCGCCCTAGGGTGGGACAATGAGCAGTTCTTC.

In this sample, this clonotype turned up many times. The rearrangement joins TRBV20-1 to TRBJ2-5, with TRBD1 matching 8 bases. The junction had 11 bases not matched to a gene; V was cut back by 4 bases and J by 4 bases. Germline loops: CDR1 DFQATT, CDR2 SNEGSKA (reference sequence). This CDR3 spans 15 amino acids. DNA of the CDR3: TGCAGTGCTATGGGTTGGACAGACAGGGGAGAGACCCAGTACTTC. It specifies CSAMGWTDRGETQYF.

The gene calls are TRBV6-1 and TRBJ2-1; 10 nucleotides align to TRBD2. The germline V gene has CDR1 MNHNS and CDR2 SASEGT. The CDR3 covers 17 residues. Trimming at V came to 5 bases and at J to 5 bases, leaving 12 bases not matched to a gene. In nucleotides, the CDR3 is TGTGCCAGCAGTTTCCCCCGCAGCGGGAGGGCTGACAATGAGCAGTTCTTC. Residues: CASSFPRSGRADNEQFF.

In this sample, this clonotype turned up many times. The genes are TRBV7-8 and TRBJ1-5, with a tentative D call TRBD1 (6 bases). Trimming removed 5 bases at V and 1 base at J, with 18 bases between. The germline gives CDR1 SGHVS, CDR2 FQNEAQ. CDR3 length equals 17 residues. The CDR3 DNA sequence: TGTGCCAGCAGCCCCAGGACGGGGGCGCAGAGCAATCAGCCCCAGCATTTT. Residues: CASSPRTGAQSNQPQHF.

This clonotype occurred many times. The chain has TRBV7-2 and TRBJ2-1; D possibly corresponds to TRBD2 (5 bases). Germline CDR1 SGHTA, CDR2 FQGNSA. The CDR3 length is 14 residues. Trimming removed 5 bases from V and 5 bases from J, with 13 bases in between. The CDR3 sequence is CASSPSYGDNEQFF. In DNA, the CDR3 is TGTGCCAGCAGCCCCTCCTACGGGGACAATGAGCAGTTCTTC.

This rearrangement joins TRBV7-9 to TRBJ1-4; the D is unclear. CDR1 is SEHNR, CDR2 FQNEAQ, per germline (reference sequence). The CDR3 runs 15 residues. Trimming took 1 base from V and 4 from J, leaving 10 bases between them. CDR3: CASSLGASVNEKLFF. The CDR3 DNA sequence: TGTGCCAGCAGCTTAGGTGCGTCGGTTAATGAAAAACTGTTTTTT. Drawing the rest from reference TRBV7-9 and TRBJ1-4, the complete variable domain is DTGVSQNPRHKITKRGQNVTFRCDPISEHNRLYWYRQTLGQGPEFLTYFQNEAQLEKSRLLSDRFSAERPKGSFSTLEIQRTEQGDSAMYLCASSLGASVNEKLFFGSGTQLSVL.

This clonotype showed up just a few times. This sequence joins TRBV24-1 and TRBJ2-3; 8 nucleotides line up with TRBD1. CDR1 and CDR2 from the germline V gene are KGHDR and SFDVKD. With V trimmed by 3 bases and J by 1 base, 5 bases remained unmatched. CDR3 size: 16 residues. The chain's CDR3 is CATSDPAGGGTDTQYF. CDR3 sequence (DNA): TGTGCCACCAGTGATCCGGCAGGGGGCGGCACAGATACGCAGTATTTT.

This chain connects TRBV7-2 to TRBJ2-1; unclear D gene. Trimming left V 0 bases short and J 6 bases short, with 12 bases between. The V gene's germline CDR1 is SGHTA and CDR2 FQGNSA. CDR3 size: 15 residues. CDR3 sequence: CASSLAGFFFNEQFF. CDR3 DNA: TGTGCCAGCAGCTTAGCGGGATTCTTCTTCAATGAGCAGTTCTTC.

The chain has TRBV7-6 and TRBJ2-3; D may be TRBD1 or TRBD2 (6 bases each). CDR1 is SGHVS, CDR2 FNYEAQ, per germline. The CDR3 is made up of 16 amino acids. Trimming left V 0 bases short and J 3 bases short, with 13 bases between. The CDR3 sequence is CASSLAGGTQTDTQYF. As DNA, the CDR3 is TGTGCCAGCAGCTTAGCCGGCGGGACACAGACAGATACGCAGTATTTT.

The chain has TRBV10-3 and TRBJ2-3; 9 nucleotides agree with TRBD2. The length of the CDR3 is 15 residues. Germline CDR1 reads ENHRY; CDR2 reads SYGVKD. The J segment lost 3 bases and the V segment lost 0 bases, leaving 1 base of the junction unmatched. CDR3 in amino acids: CAISESLAGTDTQYF. The CDR3 region has the DNA TGTGCCATCAGTGAGTCCCTAGCGGGAACAGATACGCAGTATTTT.

This clonotype was counted a few times. This chain uses TRBV24-1 with TRBJ2-1; 7 bases line up with TRBD1. Germline loops: CDR1 KGHDR, CDR2 SFDVKD. The CDR3 is made up of 16 amino acids. V lost 4 bases and J lost 6; bases outside the gene matches: 11. CDR3 in DNA: TGTGCCACCAGTGACCCGGGACAGAATTCTCTCAATGAGCAGTTCTTC. This encodes CATSDPGQNSLNEQFF.

On this clonotype: This clone may be a read error of a much larger clone one base away. V usage is TRBV7-2 and J usage is TRBJ1-3; D call uncertain. Germline V CDR1 and CDR2: SGHTA, FQGNSA. The CDR3 has 15 residues. The CDR3 nucleotides read TGTGCCAGCAGCTTAGGTGTGCCCTGGAGAAACACCATATGTTTT. Protein product: CASSLGVPWRNTICF.

V and J are TRBV5-6 and TRBJ1-3, with 7 bases lining up with TRBD1. Germline V gene data show CDR1 as SGHDT and CDR2 as YYEEEE. V was clipped by 4 bases and J by 4 bases; unmatched bases: 17. The CDR3 is 18 residues long. CDR3 in amino acids: CASSPYGGRGKLGNTIYF. The CDR3 DNA follows: TGTGCCAGCAGCCCATACGGCGGCAGGGGGAAACTGGGAAACACCATATATTTT.

This clonotype was seen many times. The chain carries TRBV18 and TRBJ1-3, with D possibly being TRBD1 (6 bases). The CDR3 is made up of 16 amino acids. Germline CDR1 is KGHSH and CDR2 is LQKENI. V was trimmed by 6 bases and J by 0 bases, leaving 15 bases between them. In DNA, the CDR3 is TGTGCCAGCTCGTTCCGGGACACCAGCTCTGGAAACACCATATATTTT. As protein: CASSFRDTSSGNTIYF. Drawing the rest from reference TRBV18 and TRBJ1-3, the complete variable domain is NAGVMQNPRHLVRRRGQEARLRCSPMKGHSHVYWYRQLPEEGLKFMVYLQKENIIDESGMPKERFSAEFPKEGPSILRIQQVVRGDSAAYFCASSFRDTSSGNTIYFGEGSWLTVV.

The count of this clonotype is one. Compared with germline, one end of the junction differs, possibly owing to a read error. This chain connects TRBV11-2 to TRBJ1-2; perhaps TRBD1 as D (6 bases). The CDR3 extends over 13 amino acids. Per germline, CDR1 SGHAT and CDR2 FQNNGV. CDR3 region: CASSLGTAYGFTF. CDR3 DNA: TGTGCCAGCAGCTTAGGGACAGCCTATGGCTTCACCTTC.

This clonotype was seen at least ten times. The chain is built from TRBV20-1 and TRBJ2-5, with a possible D match to TRBD1 (5 bases). The germline V and J ends were trimmed by 6 bases and 5 bases, with 16 bases remaining between them. Germline V gives CDR1 DFQATT, CDR2 SNEGSKA (reference sequence). The CDR3 is 13 residues long. Written as DNA, the CDR3 is TGCAGTGCGAGACAGAACCCAGGGGAGACCCAGTACTTC. This translates into CSARQNPGETQYF.

This clonotype was picked up a small number of times. The chain joins TRBV5-1 to TRBJ1-2; TRBD1 matches 7 bases. Germline CDR1 reads SGHRS; CDR2 reads YFSETQ. The CDR3 is 13 residues long. The V segment lost 2 bases and the J segment 7 bases; nucleotides outside the gene matches: 5. The CDR3 DNA is TGCGCCAGCAGCTTCGACAGGGACTCTGGCTACACCTTC. Residues: CASSFDRDSGYTF. Full variable domain (outside the CDR3, taken from reference TRBV5-1 and TRBJ1-2): KAGVTQTPRYLIKTRGQQVTLSCSPISGHRSVSWYQQTPGQGLQFLFEYFSETQRNKGNFPGRFSGRQFSNSRSEMNVSTLELGDSALYLCASSFDRDSGYTFGSGTRLTVV.

This clonotype showed up many times. The chain couples TRBV2 to TRBJ2-1, with 10 bases lining up with TRBD2. The CDR3 contains 17 residues. V lost 0 bases to trimming and J lost 7 bases; unmatched junction nucleotides: 9. Germline CDR1 and CDR2: SNHLY and FYNNEI. CDR3 residues: CASSEALLSGRANEQFF. DNA for the CDR3: TGTGCCAGCAGTGAAGCGCTTCTGAGCGGGAGGGCGAATGAGCAGTTCTTC.

The chain employs TRBV7-8 and TRBJ1-6; no firm D call. The CDR3 runs 14 residues. The V gene lost 1 base and the J gene lost 9 bases, with 10 bases spanning the gap. The V gene's germline CDR1 is SGHVS and CDR2 FQNEAQ. The CDR3 here is CASSLVASASPLHF. In DNA form, the CDR3 reads TGTGCCAGCAGCTTAGTTGCGTCGGCTTCACCCCTCCACTTT.

This clonotype has a count of ten or more. The rearrangement links TRBV12-3 or TRBV12-4 to TRBJ1-2; D remains unclear. The CDR3 has 13 residues. V was cut by 5 bases and J by 2 bases, with 9 bases left in between. CDR3 bases: TGTGCCAGCAGTGAACAGAGAAACTATGGCTACACCTTC. Amino acid sequence: CASSEQRNYGYTF.

There are a few counts of this clonotype. CDR3: CASSTRTLQETQYF. The CDR3, as DNA: TGTGCCAGCAGCACCCGGACACTTCAAGAGACCCAGTACTTC. This rearrangement joins TRBV7-2 to TRBJ2-5; possibly TRBD1 for D (5 bases). Germline V CDR1 and CDR2: SGHTA, FQGNSA. The V end was cut by 5 bases, the J end by 2 bases, with 12 bases between. The CDR3 loop spans 14 amino acids.

This clonotype turned up a few times. The CDR3 DNA follows: TGTGCCAGCAGCCGCGGTGGGGGGGCGACCCCCTACGAGCAGTACTTC. Amino acid sequence: CASSRGGGATPYEQYF. The chain carries TRBV6-2 or TRBV6-3 and TRBJ2-7; D may be TRBD2 (7 bases). V gave up 6 bases and J gave up 2 bases, with 20 bases separating them. CDR1 is MNHEY and CDR2 is SVGEGT in the germline V gene. The CDR3 has 16 amino acids.

This clonotype was counted many times. The J gene is TRBJ1-1, the V gene TRBV20-1; 7 bases are shared with TRBD1. The CDR3 extends over 15 amino acids. Germline CDR1 reads DFQATT; CDR2 reads SNEGSKA (reference sequence). The ends lost 0 bases at V and 2 bases at J; junction bases unmatched: 6. CDR3 nucleotide sequence: TGCAGTGCTAGAGATCCCGACAGGGCCAACACTGAAGCTTTCTTT. Translation: CSARDPDRANTEAFF.

This clonotype was picked up many times. The V call is TRBV11-2, the J call TRBJ2-4; maybe TRBD1 (5 bases). The V gene lost 1 base and the J gene lost 4 bases, with 5 bases spanning the gap. The CDR3 has 13 residues. Germline V gene sequence: CDR1 SGHAT, CDR2 FQNNGV. CDR3: CASSLGQKNIQYF. As DNA, the CDR3 is TGTGCCAGCAGCTTAGGACAGAAAAACATTCAGTACTTC. The whole variable domain, filled in from reference TRBV11-2 and TRBJ2-4, reads EAGVAQSPRYKIIEKRQSVAFWCNPISGHATLYWYQQILGQGPKLLIQFQNNGVVDDSQLPKDRFSAERLKGVDSTLKIQPAKLEDSAVYLCASSLGQKNIQYFGAGTRLSVL.

This clonotype has a count of ten or more. The chain is built from TRBV20-1 and TRBJ2-7, with TRBD2 matching over 11 bases. V trimming: 3 bases; J trimming: 2 bases; junction bases outside the gene matches: 3. The CDR3 is made up of 14 amino acids. Germline CDR1 DFQATT, CDR2 SNEGSKA (reference sequence). This CDR3 reads CSARIAGGPYEQYF. The CDR3 nucleotides are TGCAGTGCTAGGATAGCGGGGGGGCCCTACGAGCAGTACTTC.

This clonotype was picked up many times. The rearrangement links TRBV6-2 or TRBV6-3 to TRBJ2-2, with TRBD1 as a possible D gene (6 bases). Germline V CDR1 and CDR2: MNHEY, SVGEGT. The CDR3 sequence is 15 residues long. V lost 4 bases to trimming and J lost 1 base, with 10 bases between them. CDR3 in amino acids: CASSSWTENTGELFF. DNA of the CDR3: TGTGCCAGCAGTTCCTGGACAGAGAACACCGGGGAGCTGTTTTTT.

This chain uses TRBV29-1 with TRBJ2-7; TRBD1 is a possible D gene (5 bases). V was pared by 6 bases and J by 0 bases, with 15 bases between. The CDR3 is made up of 14 amino acids. Germline lookup yields CDR1 SQVTM and CDR2 ANQGSEA. As DNA, the CDR3 is TGCAGCGTAGGATTTCAGGGAAGCTCCTACGAGCAGTACTTC. Translated: CSVGFQGSSYEQYF.